One TCR beta chain is described in this entry. The assay was immunoSEQ multiplex PCR, and TCRdb's table has in-frame clones only and misses some. The sample has tens of thousands of clones; about nine tenths are singletons. These data are taken from a study of control samples from healthy donors and cancer patients. This CDR3 region has 14 residues. In germline, CDR1 is SGHRS, CDR2 YFSETQ. V gave up 0 bases and J gave up 9 bases, with 15 bases separating them. The sequenced sample consisted of PBMCs. The sequence was obtained from a woman in her forties or fifties with colorectal cancer. The chain uses TRBV5-1 and TRBJ2-5; no firm D call. Written as DNA, the CDR3 is TGCGCCAGCAGCTTGGAGACCGCTCAAAAGGCCCAGTACTTC. Residues: CASSLETAQKAQYF.